This T cell receptor (beta chain) was recorded in a study of T cell clones after liver transplantation. As for the study in general: At least one year of complete immunosuppression withdrawal without enzymes over twice normal defined tolerance.

Generated by immunoSEQ multiplex PCR, the TCRdb table keeps only in-frame clones and is missing some. Altogether tens of thousands of clones are present, about four fifths being singletons, with the ten largest covering 0.79%. Trimming at V came to 6 bases and at J to 7 bases, leaving 14 bases not matched to a gene. From germline, CDR1 is MNHEY and CDR2 SMNVEV (reference sequence). CDR3 length: 15 residues. This chain uses TRBV27 with TRBJ1-2; TRBD1 matches at 7 bases. This specimen was CD4+ T cells from blood, taken 12 months after liver transplant. This receptor was obtained from a human patient who received a liver transplant. Part of the T cells may come from the graft donor. This CDR3 is CASSITRTRQGGYTF. The CDR3 DNA sequence: TGTGCCAGCAGCATCACAAGAACCCGACAGGGTGGCTACACCTTC.